One and the same sample provided the 6 T cell receptor beta chains below, sequenced in a study of Ad26.COV2.S vaccination and SARS-CoV-2 variants. Treatment noted: roughly 19 received Ad26.COV2.S at low or high dose, single or two shots; 5 received placebo; per-sample allocation not given. Specimen acquisition occurred on day 63 following the initial vaccine or placebo injection. Profiled with immunoSEQ multiplex PCR; TCRdb holds only in-frame clones, not every one. The repertoire holds about 350,000 clones, less than 90% seen once, with 5.5% to 7% in the top ten. The sample consisted of peripheral blood, taken in a trial of Ad26.COV2.S vaccine versus placebo. The receptors originated from a person aged 18 to 59 who received the Ad26.COV2.S COVID-19 vaccine or a placebo.

The rearrangement joins TRBV5-1 to TRBJ2-7; the match to TRBD1 covers 7 bases. The CDR3 spans 15 residues. Losses at the gene ends were 2 bases for V and 2 bases for J; bases not matched to a gene: 7. Germline CDR1 and CDR2: SGHRS and YFSETQ. The CDR3 DNA follows: TGCGCCAGCAGCTTTGAGGGACAGCGTACCTACGAGCAGTACTTC. Protein sequence: CASSFEGQRTYEQYF.

This chain uses TRBV5-1 with TRBJ1-1, with a weak D call TRBD1 (5 bases). The V end lost 1 base, the J end lost 1 base, and 14 bases lay between the germline ends. The CDR3 contains 16 residues. Germline V gene lookup returns CDR1 SGHRS and CDR2 YFSETQ. Here the CDR3 reads CASSLMTVGANTEAFF. The CDR3 nucleotides read TGCGCCAGCAGCTTGATGACAGTTGGGGCGAACACTGAAGCTTTCTTT.

The gene calls are TRBV18 and TRBJ2-7, with D tentatively TRBD2 (6 bases). Germline V gives CDR1 KGHSH, CDR2 LQKENI. V was pared by 5 bases and J by 5 bases, with 10 bases between. The CDR3 consists of 12 residues. For the CDR3, the DNA is TGTGCCAGCTCAATAGCGGAGGACGAGCAGTACTTC. Protein product: CASSIAEDEQYF.

This chain joins TRBV7-3 and TRBJ2-1; 8 nucleotides line up with TRBD1. Germline trimming cut 5 bases from V and 9 bases from J; bases unmatched to any gene: 9. Germline-derived CDR1 and CDR2 are SGHTA and FQGTGA. The CDR3 runs 14 residues. CDR3 bases: TGTGCCAGCAGCATCTCAGGGGGCCAGGGTGAGCAGTTCTTC. This gives the protein CASSISGGQGEQFF.

The chain couples TRBV9 to TRBJ2-3; possible D gene TRBD1, 6 bases. There are 15 residues in the CDR3. V was trimmed by 4 bases and J by 4 bases, leaving 16 bases between them. CDR1 is SGDLS, CDR2 YYNGEE, per germline. CDR3 sequence reads: CASSPTQGFSDTQYF. The CDR3, as DNA: TGTGCCAGCAGCCCAACACAGGGCTTCTCAGATACGCAGTATTTT. Full variable domain (missing parts from reference TRBV9 and TRBJ2-3): DSGVTQTPKHLITATGQRVTLRCSPRSGDLSVYWYQQSLDQGLQFLIQYYNGEERAKGNILERFSAQQFPDLHSELNLSSLELGDSALYFCASSPTQGFSDTQYFGPGTRLTVL.

In this sample, this clone turned up a few times. The genes are TRBV4-1 and TRBJ1-6; D gene unclear. Germline V lookup: CDR1 MGHRA, CDR2 YSYEKL. V lost 1 base, J lost 8 bases, and 6 bases lay in between. The CDR3 totals 13 residues. The CDR3: CASSQVRDSPLHF. In nucleotides, the CDR3 is TGCGCCAGCAGCCAAGTTCGGGATTCACCCCTCCACTTT.